The 25 T cell receptor beta chains reported below all come from one sample, sequenced in a study of blood T cell repertoires in COVID-19. Libraries were prepared by immunoSEQ multiplex PCR; TCRdb keeps only in-frame clonotypes and omits some of them. The sample records under 200,000 clones, around 84% being singletons. The sequenced sample was peripheral blood. The receptors were sampled from an elderly woman with acute or convalescent COVID-19.

The chain carries TRBV27 and TRBJ2-1, with 10 bases identical to TRBD2. The CDR3 loop spans 13 amino acids. The junction had 8 bases not matched to a gene; V was cut back by 8 bases and J by 10 bases. Germline V gene data show CDR1 as MNHEY and CDR2 as SMNVEV (reference sequence). In DNA, the CDR3 is TGTGCCAGCCAAAGCGGGAGGGCTGGAGAGCAGTTCTTC. This codes for CASQSGRAGEQFF.

Comment on this clone: The junction and the germline gene differ at one end; a read error may be behind it. The J gene is TRBJ2-1, the V gene TRBV2, with 8 positions matching TRBD2. The CDR3 spans 11 residues. Germline V gene lookup returns CDR1 SNHLY and CDR2 FYNNEI. CDR3 in amino acids: CASGLLAVKLF. The CDR3 DNA follows: TGTGCCAGCGGTTTACTAGCGGTTAAACTCTTC.

The V gene is TRBV10-3, the J gene TRBJ2-5; D is perhaps TRBD2 (6 bases). Germline V gene sequence: CDR1 ENHRY, CDR2 SYGVKD. CDR3 length: 15 residues. V was trimmed by 0 bases and J by 2 bases, leaving 10 bases between them. In DNA, the CDR3 is TGTGCCATCAGTGAGTCGGGAGGCCGACAAGAGACCCAGTACTTC. This codes for CAISESGGRQETQYF.

This rearrangement joins TRBV5-1 to TRBJ1-2, with 7 nucleotides matching TRBD1. V lost 4 bases to trimming and J lost 4 bases; unmatched junction nucleotides: 10. The CDR3 sequence is 15 residues long. The V gene's germline CDR1 is SGHRS and CDR2 YFSETQ. The CDR3 bases are TGCGCCAGCAGCCCTGACAGGGCAGCGGGCTATGGCTACACCTTC. Protein sequence: CASSPDRAAGYGYTF.

The V and J genes are TRBV7-2 and TRBJ1-2; 9 bases align to TRBD1. CDR3 length equals 16 residues. V was pared by 5 bases and J by 4 bases, with 11 bases of the junction left unmatched. CDR1 is SGHTA and CDR2 is FQGNSA in the germline V gene. The CDR3 loop is CASSRSGTGSFYGYTF. CDR3 nucleotide sequence: TGTGCCAGCAGCCGGTCGGGGACAGGGAGTTTCTATGGCTACACCTTC.

This clone occurred once. The chain joins TRBV5-6 to TRBJ2-7; TRBD2 matches 12 bases. Germline V gene data show CDR1 as SGHDT and CDR2 as YYEEEE. The CDR3 spans 14 residues. Losses at the gene ends were 4 bases for V and 2 bases for J; bases not matched to a gene: 1. In nucleotides, the CDR3 is TGTGCCAGCAGCCGGACTAGCGGGACCTACGAGCAGTACTTC. Protein sequence: CASSRTSGTYEQYF.

This chain connects TRBV5-1 to TRBJ1-1; a possible D gene is TRBD1 (6 bases). V was shortened by 4 bases and J by 0 bases, with 13 bases between the two germline ends. The CDR3 covers 15 residues. The germline CDR1 and CDR2 sequences are SGHRS and YFSETQ. The CDR3: CASSVSDRMNTEAFF. The DNA of the CDR3 is TGCGCCAGCAGCGTATCAGACAGGATGAACACTGAAGCTTTCTTT.

The chain carries TRBV25-1 and TRBJ1-2; D not resolved. The CDR3 has 12 residues. The V end lost 10 bases, the J end lost 3 bases, and 12 bases lay between the germline ends. Germline V gives CDR1 MGHDK, CDR2 SYGVNS. The CDR3 here is CATGRLDYGYTF. The CDR3 DNA reads as TGTGCCACGGGTCGGTTGGACTATGGCTACACCTTC.

Only one count was recorded for this clone. The chain couples TRBV6-6 to TRBJ2-7; perhaps TRBD2 as D (7 bases). V was trimmed by 6 bases and J by 1 base, leaving 10 bases between them. The germline CDR1 and CDR2 sequences are MNHNY and SVGAGI (reference sequence). The CDR3 is made up of 13 amino acids. CDR3 nucleotide sequence: TGTGCCAGCAGGAGGGGGGGATCCTACGAGCAGTACTTC. Protein sequence: CASRRGGSYEQYF.

This clone was recorded once. V gene TRBV10-3 combines with J gene TRBJ1-1; 7 positions agree with TRBD1. Germline trimming cut 0 bases from V and 11 bases from J; bases unmatched to any gene: 12. CDR1 ENHRY and CDR2 SYGVKD come from the germline V gene. The CDR3 has 15 residues. This CDR3 is CAISESRGRFTRAFF. In DNA form, the CDR3 reads TGTGCCATCAGTGAGTCAAGGGGGCGGTTCACACGGGCTTTCTTT.

This sequence joins TRBV18 and TRBJ1-2; D not certain. Looked up from germline, CDR1 is KGHSH and CDR2 is LQKENI. V was shortened by 2 bases and J by 4 bases, with 11 bases between the two germline ends. CDR3 size: 14 residues. In DNA, the CDR3 is TGTGCCAGCTCACCAGAGGGCGTCAGCTATGGCTACACCTTC. This sequence encodes CASSPEGVSYGYTF. The full variable domain, rest sourced from reference TRBV18 and TRBJ1-2, is NAGVMQNPRHLVRRRGQEARLRCSPMKGHSHVYWYRQLPEEGLKFMVYLQKENIIDESGMPKERFSAEFPKEGPSILRIQQVVRGDSAAYFCASSPEGVSYGYTFGSGTRLTVV.

This chain joins TRBV7-8 and TRBJ2-2; D uncertain. V was trimmed by 5 bases and J by 2 bases, leaving 3 bases between them. CDR1 and CDR2 (germline): SGHVS, FQNEAQ. This CDR3 has 12 residues. CDR3: CASSPNTGELFF. The CDR3 DNA sequence: TGTGCCAGCAGCCCTAACACCGGGGAGCTGTTTTTT. Full variable domain (missing parts from reference TRBV7-8 and TRBJ2-2): GAGVSQSPRYKVAKRGQDVALRCDPISGHVSLFWYQQALGQGPEFLTYFQNEAQLDKSGLPSDRFFAERPEGSVSTLKIQRTQQEDSAVYLCASSPNTGELFFGEGSRLTVL.

V and J are TRBV2 and TRBJ1-5; 9 positions match TRBD1. J lost 2 bases, V lost 8 bases, and 4 bases had no gene match. The CDR3 consists of 14 residues. Germline assignment: CDR1 SNHLY and CDR2 FYNNEI. The CDR3 is CASRDRAGNQPQHF. Here the CDR3 DNA reads TGTGCCAGCCGGGACAGGGCTGGCAATCAGCCCCAGCATTTT.

The genes are TRBV5-1 and TRBJ1-4; 12 nucleotides match TRBD1. Germline V gene data show CDR1 as SGHRS and CDR2 as YFSETQ. V dropped 6 bases and J dropped 7; count of bases not matched to a gene: 1. The CDR3 has 13 residues. CDR3 nucleotide sequence: TGCGCCAGCATGGGACAGGGGGCTGAAAAACTGTTTTTT. Protein product: CASMGQGAEKLFF.

The V and J genes are TRBV11-2 and TRBJ1-3; D not certain. The V end lost 0 bases, the J end lost 4 bases, and 7 bases lay between the germline ends. Looked up from germline, CDR1 is SGHAT and CDR2 is FQNNGV. The CDR3 covers 14 residues. CDR3 DNA sequence: TGTGCCAGCAGCTTAGATCGGGTCGGAAACACCATATATTTT. It codes for CASSLDRVGNTIYF.

The J gene is TRBJ1-3, the V gene TRBV19; D is perhaps TRBD1 (5 bases). The CDR3 loop spans 15 amino acids. Trimming stripped 6 bases from V and 1 base from J, with 13 bases between. Germline values: CDR1 LNHDA, CDR2 SQIVND (reference sequence). The CDR3 is CASRITQGSGNTIYF. The CDR3 bases are TGTGCCAGTAGGATTACTCAGGGATCTGGAAACACCATATATTTT.

The V gene is TRBV7-9, the J gene TRBJ1-3, with 7 positions matching TRBD1. V lost 1 base, J lost 6 bases, and 3 bases stayed unmatched. CDR1 is SEHNR and CDR2 is FQNEAQ in the germline V gene (reference sequence). CDR3 length equals 14 residues. This chain's CDR3 is CASSLGQGVNTIYF. CDR3 sequence (DNA): TGTGCCAGCAGCTTAGGACAGGGAGTAAACACCATATATTTT.

The chain combines TRBV7-2 with TRBJ1-1; D gene ambiguous. The germline V gene has CDR1 SGHTA and CDR2 FQGNSA. The CDR3 sequence is 14 residues long. With 2 bases removed from V and 6 bases from J, the gap between germline ends came to 13 bases. The CDR3 spells CASSLSDLRAEAFF. The CDR3 DNA follows: TGTGCCAGCAGCTTATCCGACCTACGGGCTGAAGCTTTCTTT.

The chain carries TRBV5-5 and TRBJ1-5; D is ambiguous. In germline, CDR1 is SGHKS, CDR2 YYEKEE (reference sequence). The CDR3 has 16 amino acids. V was clipped by 0 bases and J by 1 base, with 11 bases between them. DNA of the CDR3: TGTGCCAGCAGCTTGGAGCTGAGGATCAGCAATCAGCCCCAGCATTTT. This codes for CASSLELRISNQPQHF. The full variable domain, rest sourced from reference TRBV5-5 and TRBJ1-5, is DAGVTQSPTHLIKTRGQQVTLRCSPISGHKSVSWYQQVLGQGPQFIFQYYEKEERGRGNFPDRFSARQFPNYSSELNVNALLLGDSALYLCASSLELRISNQPQHFGDGTRLSIL.

The V call is TRBV27, the J call TRBJ2-5, with D possibly matching TRBD2 (6 bases). V was clipped by 0 bases and J by 4 bases, with 12 bases between them. The length of the CDR3 is 15 residues. CDR1 and CDR2 from the germline V gene are MNHEY and SMNVEV (reference sequence). For the CDR3, the DNA is TGTGCCAGCAGTTTATCGCGCAGAGCGGGAGAGACCCAGTACTTC. The encoded protein is CASSLSRRAGETQYF.

The CDR3 DNA sequence: TGTGCCAGCAGCTTTCAGGGGACAGATACGCAGTATTTT. This gives the protein CASSFQGTDTQYF. The chain links TRBV7-9 to TRBJ2-3, with D maybe TRBD1 (6 bases). This CDR3 is 13 amino acids long. Trimming took off 3 bases at V and 3 bases at J, with 7 bases between the two ends. The V gene's germline CDR1 is SEHNR and CDR2 FQNEAQ (reference sequence).

This rearrangement joins TRBV6-6 to TRBJ1-1; 8 bases agree with TRBD1. This CDR3 has 13 amino acids. Germline assignment: CDR1 MNHNY and CDR2 SVGAGI (reference sequence). V lost 5 bases, J lost 12 bases, and 11 bases stayed unmatched. The CDR3 DNA reads as TGTGCCAGCAGTCTCTCCGGACAGGGAATGTCTTTCTTT. Amino acid sequence: CASSLSGQGMSFF.

This chain joins TRBV5-4 and TRBJ2-1; 10 bases fit TRBD2. V trimming: 2 bases; J trimming: 10 bases; junction bases outside the gene matches: 12. Germline CDR1 is SGHNT and CDR2 is YYREEE (reference sequence). CDR3 length: 16 amino acids. DNA of the CDR3: TGTGCCAGCAGCTTACCCTCAGCGGGAGGGTTGAGCGAGCAGTTCTTC. The encoded protein is CASSLPSAGGLSEQFF.

The chain combines TRBV2 with TRBJ2-7; TRBD1 might be the D (6 bases). Germline V CDR1 and CDR2: SNHLY, FYNNEI. The V end lost 5 bases, the J end lost 7 bases, and 15 bases lay between the germline ends. The CDR3 has 13 residues. The CDR3 nucleotides read TGTGCCAGCAGTTTAACAGGGAATCGGGAGCAGTACTTC. Encoded protein: CASSLTGNREQYF.

The CDR3 loop reads CASSPTGKSYEQYF. The DNA for the CDR3 is TGTGCCAGCAGCCCAACAGGGAAATCCTACGAGCAGTACTTC. J is TRBJ2-7 and V is TRBV7-2, with D maybe TRBD1 (6 bases). Germline V gene data show CDR1 as SGHTA and CDR2 as FQGNSA. V lost 5 bases and J 1 base, leaving 12 bases between the germline ends. This CDR3 is built from 14 residues.